Sequencing of this T cell receptor (beta chain) was carried out in a study of blood T cell repertoires in COVID-19. Looking at the study overall: In each case, the material was cDNA or gDNA derived from T cells, B-cell-depleted T cells, or PBMCs.

Those who participated ranged in age from about 18 to 89 years and resided in about two dozen US areas. Each participant's cohort was designated according to participant-reported clinical history. Method: immunoSEQ multiplex PCR; TCRdb's copy keeps in-frame clones and lacks some. The sample lists around 220,000 clones; 84% were seen once. The CDR3 length is 18 residues. The V and J ends lost 3 bases and 1 base, in that order; junction bases with no gene match: 7. Germline CDR1 and CDR2: SGHKS and YYEKEE (reference sequence). The TCR originated in a woman between 35 and 50 years old who had recovered from COVID-19. The sample comprised PBMCs or T cells enriched from blood (not recorded which). This chain connects TRBV5-5 to TRBJ2-6; 10 positions agree with TRBD1. The chain's CDR3 is CASSSGTGAHSGANVLTF. Here the CDR3 DNA reads TGTGCCAGCAGCTCCGGGACAGGGGCACATTCTGGGGCCAACGTCCTGACTTTC.